Listed here are 17 T cell receptor beta chains from one sample, sequenced in a study of T cell clonotyping in hematopoietic cell transplantation. Measured with immunoSEQ multiplex PCR; TCRdb has only the in-frame clones, and not every one. Of roughly 42,000 clones in the sample, less than 95% are singletons; the top ten hold about 0.8%. Sequencing was done on a sample of peripheral blood mononuclear cells. The receptors shown here come from a woman aged 45-60 years in good health. Some clones in this sample may be carry-over from other donors' samples.

The chain joins TRBV7-9 to TRBJ1-2, with D possibly being TRBD1 (5 bases). The CDR3 loop spans 15 amino acids. Germline lookup yields CDR1 SEHNR and CDR2 FQNEAQ (reference sequence). Trimming removed 0 bases from V and 3 bases from J, with 11 bases in between. The CDR3 loop is CASSLAPAGDYGYTF. The CDR3 nucleotides are TGTGCCAGCAGCTTAGCCCCAGCGGGGGACTATGGCTACACCTTC.

The chain joins TRBV7-2 to TRBJ1-4, with 11 bases that match TRBD1. The germline V gene encodes CDR1 SGHTA and CDR2 FQGNSA. V lost 3 bases, J lost 8 bases, and 2 bases stayed unmatched. The CDR3 is made up of 14 amino acids. CDR3: CASSFGQGAEKLFF. Written as DNA, the CDR3 is TGTGCCAGCAGCTTCGGACAGGGGGCGGAAAAACTGTTTTTT.

The chain has TRBV28 and TRBJ2-5; TRBD1 is a possible D gene (5 bases). V was trimmed by 5 bases and J by 5 bases, leaving 9 bases between them. CDR1 and CDR2 (germline): MDHEN, SYDVKM. This CDR3 has 12 residues. The CDR3 loop is CASSQWGETQYF. The CDR3 nucleotides read TGTGCCAGCAGTCAGTGGGGCGAGACCCAGTACTTC.

This clone was seen only once. The chain couples TRBV2 to TRBJ1-1; 9 bases match TRBD1. CDR3 size: 14 residues. Looked up from germline, CDR1 is SNHLY and CDR2 is FYNNEI. V gave up 4 bases and J gave up 2 bases; unmatched junction bases: 2. The CDR3 bases are TGTGCCAGCAGTGGACAGGGGGTCAACACTGAAGCTTTCTTT. This gives the protein CASSGQGVNTEAFF.

The rearrangement joins TRBV11-1 to TRBJ1-2; D may be TRBD1 (5 bases). Germline V lookup: CDR1 SGHAT, CDR2 FQDESV (reference sequence). Trimming cost V 5 bases and J 6 bases, with 22 bases left between them. This CDR3 contains 16 residues. The CDR3 spells CASSLHGRGELDGYTF. The CDR3 coding sequence is TGTGCCAGCAGCCTACATGGACGGGGGGAGTTGGATGGCTACACCTTC.

This chain uses TRBV30 with TRBJ2-7; TRBD1 is a possible D gene (6 bases). From germline, CDR1 is GTSNPN and CDR2 SVGIG (reference sequence). The CDR3 is 13 residues long. V was trimmed by 4 bases and J by 3 bases, leaving 13 bases between them. Written as DNA, the CDR3 is TGTGCCTGGAAAGGCCTCAGGGGCTACGAGCAGTACTTC. As protein: CAWKGLRGYEQYF.

The V and J genes are TRBV7-8 and TRBJ2-1; TRBD1 aligns across 7 bases. The CDR3 loop spans 14 amino acids. V dropped 3 bases and J dropped 6; count of bases not matched to a gene: 5. Germline V gene lookup returns CDR1 SGHVS and CDR2 FQNEAQ. The CDR3 region has the DNA TGTGCCAGCAGCTTTACAGGGGAGAGCAATGAGCAGTTCTTC. Protein: CASSFTGESNEQFF.

The chain recombines TRBV6-1 with TRBJ1-1; D gene unclear. Germline loops: CDR1 MNHNS, CDR2 SASEGT. The germline V and J ends were trimmed by 4 bases and 3 bases, with 12 bases remaining between them. There are 14 residues in the CDR3. The CDR3: CASSANREYTEAFF. The CDR3 DNA follows: TGTGCCAGCAGTGCGAACAGAGAATACACTGAAGCTTTCTTT.

The chain couples TRBV7-2 to TRBJ2-7; a possible D gene is TRBD1 (6 bases). This CDR3 has 14 residues. V lost 3 bases to trimming and J lost 4 bases, with 13 bases between them. The germline CDR1 and CDR2 sequences are SGHTA and FQGNSA. The CDR3 region has the DNA TGTGCCAGCAGCTTCAGGGGTCCCGTTTACGAGCAGTACTTC. Amino acid sequence: CASSFRGPVYEQYF. Drawing the rest from reference TRBV7-2 and TRBJ2-7, the complete variable domain is GAGVSQSPSNKVTEKGKDVELRCDPISGHTALYWYRQSLGQGLEFLIYFQGNSAPDKSGLPSDRFSAERTGGSVSTLTIQRTQQEDSAVYLCASSFRGPVYEQYFGPGTRLTVT.

This chain uses TRBV7-3 with TRBJ2-7; 9 bases match TRBD1. Germline V gene data show CDR1 as SGHTA and CDR2 as FQGTGA. The CDR3 covers 16 residues. Trimming cost V 0 bases and J 4 bases; bases outside gene matches: 7. This CDR3 is CASSLTGTGRAYEQYF. DNA of the CDR3: TGTGCCAGCAGCTTAACCGGGACAGGGAGGGCGTACGAGCAGTACTTC.

V gene TRBV19 combines with J gene TRBJ1-2, with D possibly being TRBD1 (6 bases). V lost 6 bases and J lost 4, with 15 bases in between. The CDR3 runs 14 residues. From germline, CDR1 is LNHDA and CDR2 SQIVND (reference sequence). CDR3: CASSPDRNSYGYTF. CDR3 bases: TGTGCCAGTAGCCCGGACAGAAATTCCTATGGCTACACCTTC.

V is TRBV6-4 and J is TRBJ2-3; TRBD2 aligns across 15 bases. Unmatched junction bases numbered 5, after V lost 6 bases and J lost 4 bases. The germline gives CDR1 MRHNA, CDR2 SNTAGT. The CDR3 is made up of 16 amino acids. In DNA, the CDR3 is TGTGCCAGCAGCCCCGGACTAGCGGGGGGGCCAGATACGCAGTATTTT. It codes for CASSPGLAGGPDTQYF.

The CDR3 region has the DNA TGTGCCTGGAGTGTGGGAGGGGCTGGAAACACCATATATTTT. Its translation is CAWSVGGAGNTIYF. The chain has TRBV30 and TRBJ1-3, with a weak D call TRBD1 (5 bases). The CDR3 loop spans 14 amino acids. V lost 0 bases, J lost 2 bases, and 8 bases lay in between. Germline V gene lookup returns CDR1 GTSNPN and CDR2 SVGIG (reference sequence).

V gene TRBV11-3 combines with J gene TRBJ2-3; D unresolved. Germline V gene data show CDR1 as SGHNT and CDR2 as YENEEA. Trimming cost V 1 base and J 3 bases, with 5 bases left between them. CDR3 length: 13 residues. The DNA of the CDR3 is TGTGCCAGCAGCTTAGGGGTGACAGATACGCAGTATTTT. Its translation: CASSLGVTDTQYF.

The J gene is TRBJ1-5, the V gene TRBV19; 7 bases fit TRBD1. Germline CDR1 LNHDA, CDR2 SQIVND (reference sequence). The CDR3 totals 15 residues. Losses at the gene ends were 3 bases for V and 1 base for J; bases not matched to a gene: 3. The DNA for the CDR3 is TGTGCCAGTAGTATCTCCAGGGGGAGCAATCAGCCCCAGCATTTT. This sequence encodes CASSISRGSNQPQHF.

The rearrangement links TRBV9 to TRBJ2-7; possibly TRBD1 for D (6 bases). The CDR3 totals 16 residues. Trimming removed 1 base at V and 5 bases at J, with 19 bases between. From germline, CDR1 is SGDLS and CDR2 YYNGEE. DNA for the CDR3: TGTGCCAGCAGCGTAAGGGGACACCCGGAGTTGAACGAGCAGTACTTC. This gives the protein CASSVRGHPELNEQYF.

Only one count was recorded for this clone. The chain recombines TRBV6-5 with TRBJ1-1; no reliable D call. Trimming shortened V by 5 bases and J by 1 base, and 8 bases separated the two germline ends. The CDR3 has 13 amino acids. Germline assignment: CDR1 MNHEY and CDR2 SVGAGI. The CDR3 protein is CASSRTSNTEAFF. For the CDR3, the DNA is TGTGCCAGCAGTCGGACCTCGAACACTGAAGCTTTCTTT.